The source of this T cell receptor beta chain is a study of blood T cell repertoires in COVID-19. This CDR3 has 15 residues. V was cut by 5 bases and J by 5 bases, with 16 bases left in between. From germline, CDR1 is SSHAT and CDR2 FNYEAQ (reference sequence). Original methodology: Cell counts per sample came from amplifying reference gene primers. TCRdb's copy holds only in-frame clones and misses some; the assay was immunoSEQ multiplex PCR. The V and J calls and clone size are taken from that table; D and trimming were inferred from the DNA. The table has a few hundred thousand clones, around 87% seen once.

The origin of this receptor is a man aged 45-65 years with active or convalescent COVID-19. The gene calls are TRBV7-7 and TRBJ2-1, with a possible D match to TRBD1 (6 bases). The sample comprised peripheral blood. CDR3 sequence reads: CASSQGTGPDNEQFF. The CDR3 DNA sequence: TGTGCCAGCAGCCAGGGCACAGGGCCCGACAATGAGCAGTTCTTC.